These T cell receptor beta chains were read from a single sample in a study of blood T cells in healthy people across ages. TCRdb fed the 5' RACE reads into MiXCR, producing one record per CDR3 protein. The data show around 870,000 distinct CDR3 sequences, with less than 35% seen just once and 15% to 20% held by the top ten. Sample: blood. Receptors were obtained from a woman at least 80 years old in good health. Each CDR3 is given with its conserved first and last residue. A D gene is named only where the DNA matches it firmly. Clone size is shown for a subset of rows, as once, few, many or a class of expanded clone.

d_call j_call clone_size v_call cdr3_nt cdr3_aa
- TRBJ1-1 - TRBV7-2 TGTGCCAGCAGCATGTCTAGGGATACTGAAGCTTTCTTT CASSMSRDTEAFF
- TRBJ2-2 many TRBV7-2 TGTGCCAGCAGCAAGGAGGCTCGCCGGGAGCTGTTTTTT CASSKEARRELFF
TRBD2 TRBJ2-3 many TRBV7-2 TGTGCCAGCAGCTTAGGCGCTAGCGGGACAACAGATACGCAGTATTTT CASSLGASGTTDTQYF
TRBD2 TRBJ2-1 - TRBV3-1 TGTGCCAGCAGCCAAGGTACACTAGCGGTATACTCCTACAATGAGCAGTTCTTC CASSQGTLAVYSYNEQFF
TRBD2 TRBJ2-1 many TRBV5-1 TGCGCCAGCAGCTTTAGCGGGGGGGCCGTTGCAGATGAGCAGTTCTTC CASSFSGGAVADEQFF
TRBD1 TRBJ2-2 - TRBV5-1 TGCGCCAGCAGCCCGGGACAGGGTTTTAACACCGGGGAGCTGTTTTTT CASSPGQGFNTGELFF
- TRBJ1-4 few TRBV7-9 TGTGCCAGCAGCCGTACAGTGGCCTCTAATGAAAAACTGTTTTTT CASSRTVASNEKLFF
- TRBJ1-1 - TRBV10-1 TGCACCACCAGATCTCAAGTGAACACTGAAGCTTTCTTT CTTRSQVNTEAFF
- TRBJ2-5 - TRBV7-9 TGTGCCAGCAGCTTAGCGGTAAGCAGGGTCTTCCAAGAGACCCAGTACTTC CASSLAVSRVFQETQYF
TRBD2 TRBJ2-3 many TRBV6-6 TGTGCCAGCAGTTACCACCAAGCGGGAACAGATACGCAGTATTTT CASSYHQAGTDTQYF
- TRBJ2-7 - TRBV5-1 TGCGCCATCCCGGGACGGACCGACGAGCAGTACTTC CAIPGRTDEQYF
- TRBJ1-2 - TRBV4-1 TGCGCCAGCAGCCAAGGGGCCGGGTCTGGCTACACCTTC CASSQGAGSGYTF
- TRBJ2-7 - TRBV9 TGTGCCAGCAGCGCAGGACGCGGGGTGGGCTCCTACGAGCAGTACTTC CASSAGRGVGSYEQYF
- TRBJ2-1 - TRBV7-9 TGTGCCAGCAGCCAGGACGGCGATGGGCAGTTCTTC CASSQDGDGQFF
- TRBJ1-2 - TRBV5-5 TGTGCCAGCAGCGCTTCCGGGGGGGGCGTCTCTAACTATGGCTACACCTTC CASSASGGGVSNYGYTF
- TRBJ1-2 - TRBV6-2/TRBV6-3 TGTGCCAGCATCCGGCCCCCCCTTCCCGGGACAAGTAACTATAGCTACACCTTC CASIRPPLPGTSNYSYTF
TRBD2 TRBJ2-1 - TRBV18 TGTGCCAGCTCACCACGACTAGCGGGTAACAATGGGCAGTTCTTC CASSPRLAGNNGQFF